The T cell receptor beta chain under discussion was sequenced for a study of early T cells in non-severe SARS-CoV-2 infection. Study as a whole: Chains were unpaired, as sequencing was done on bulk RNA from unsorted whole blood. Study observations and caveats: The matching step, a VDJdb search, favored anti-spike CD8 responses and missed private and CD4 specificities.

Unique molecular identifiers were added to individual cDNA molecules. MiXCR, applied by TCRdb to the 5' RACE reads, yields one record per CDR3 protein. The sample records about 59,000 distinct CDR3 sequences, around 14% being singletons. Of note for this clonotype: What it binds is not known.

Germline loops: CDR1 MDHEN, CDR2 SYDVKM. V was cut by 5 bases and J by 6 bases, with 10 bases left in between. CDR3 length: 13 amino acids. This specimen consisted of whole blood, obtained at baseline. The clonotype was recovered from an adult who was a healthcare worker with PCR-confirmed SARS-CoV-2 infection or an uninfected control (not recorded which). The chain is built from TRBV28 and TRBJ2-2; D not certain. The CDR3 here is CASSRLGSGELFF. The CDR3 DNA reads as TGTGCCAGCAGTCGGCTAGGGTCCGGGGAGCTGTTTTTT.